Listed below are T cell receptor beta chains from one sample, sequenced in a study of response to subunit inactivated influenza vaccine. TCRdb itself ran the RT-PCR reads through MiXCR, one entry per CDR3 protein. The sample lists approximately 500,000 distinct CDR3 sequences, 13% occurring once. The sequencing here drew on PBMCs from blood, taken 45 days after vaccination. The receptors were gathered from a man between 45 and 60 years old who received an inactivated influenza vaccine. Each CDR3 is given with its conserved first and last residue. Each record gives: clone size, J gene, V gene, D gene, CDR3 protein, CDR3 DNA. The D gene is left open where the match is weak. Clone size is shown for a subset of rows, as once, few, many or a class of expanded clone.

clone size: few
J gene: TRBJ1-1
V gene: TRBV28
D gene: NA
CDR3 protein: CASSWGAPGTEAFF
CDR3 DNA: TGTGCCAGCAGTTGGGGGGCCCCTGGCACTGAAGCTTTCTTT

clone size: many
J gene: TRBJ2-1
V gene: TRBV5-1
D gene: NA
CDR3 protein: CASSLARATYNEQFF
CDR3 DNA: TGCGCCAGCAGCTTGGCCCGGGCCACCTACAATGAGCAGTTCTTC

clone size: few
J gene: TRBJ2-1
V gene: TRBV7-9
D gene: NA
CDR3 protein: CASSLDTGTQQFF
CDR3 DNA: TGTGCCAGCAGCTTAGATACAGGGACCCAGCAGTTCTTC

clone size: few
J gene: TRBJ2-1
V gene: TRBV6-2/TRBV6-3
D gene: NA
CDR3 protein: CASSYSGVSRYNEQFF
CDR3 DNA: TGTGCCAGCAGTTACTCCGGGGTTAGCAGATACAATGAGCAGTTCTTC

clone size: NA
J gene: TRBJ2-5
V gene: TRBV18
D gene: NA
CDR3 protein: CASSLYQVASGQETQYF
CDR3 DNA: TGTGCCAGCTCTCTCTATCAAGTAGCATCGGGACAAGAGACCCAGTACTTC

clone size: few
J gene: TRBJ2-1
V gene: TRBV4-1
D gene: TRBD2
CDR3 protein: CASSRGGGIYNEQFF
CDR3 DNA: TGCGCCAGCAGCCGCGGGGGGGGGATTTACAATGAGCAGTTCTTC

clone size: NA
J gene: TRBJ2-1
V gene: TRBV5-6
D gene: NA
CDR3 protein: CATAGAGSSYNEQFF
CDR3 DNA: TGTGCCACCGCCGGGGCGGGGAGCTCCTACAATGAGCAGTTCTTC

clone size: few
J gene: TRBJ2-1
V gene: TRBV20-1
D gene: NA
CDR3 protein: CSAVKLRVVPYNEQFF
CDR3 DNA: TGCAGTGCTGTGAAACTCAGGGTGGTCCCCTACAATGAGCAGTTCTTC

clone size: NA
J gene: TRBJ2-2
V gene: TRBV6-5
D gene: TRBD1
CDR3 protein: CASSYTPGQGAGGELFF
CDR3 DNA: TGTGCCAGCAGTTACACACCGGGACAGGGGGCCGGCGGGGAGCTGTTTTTT

clone size: few
J gene: TRBJ2-7
V gene: TRBV20-1
D gene: TRBD2
CDR3 protein: CSARGTSGRVTYEQYF
CDR3 DNA: TGCAGTGCTAGAGGTACTAGCGGGAGGGTTACTTACGAGCAGTACTTC

clone size: NA
J gene: TRBJ2-3
V gene: TRBV11-2
D gene: TRBD2
CDR3 protein: CASSLVSAGGNTDTQYF
CDR3 DNA: TGTGCCAGCAGCTTAGTATCTGCGGGGGGGAACACAGATACGCAGTATTTT

clone size: many
J gene: TRBJ1-1
V gene: TRBV7-9
D gene: NA
CDR3 protein: CASSPPGRADTEAFF
CDR3 DNA: TGTGCCAGCAGCCCGCCGGGCAGGGCGGACACTGAAGCTTTCTTT

clone size: few
J gene: TRBJ1-2
V gene: TRBV28
D gene: TRBD1
CDR3 protein: CASSLWAGGGGYTF
CDR3 DNA: TGTGCCAGCAGTTTATGGGCAGGGGGCGGTGGCTACACCTTC

clone size: few
J gene: TRBJ2-1
V gene: TRBV29-1
D gene: NA
CDR3 protein: CSVGGSRSTNNEQFF
CDR3 DNA: TGCAGCGTTGGGGGATCGAGGAGTACGAACAATGAGCAGTTCTTC

clone size: NA
J gene: TRBJ2-4
V gene: TRBV4-1
D gene: TRBD2
CDR3 protein: CASSQALAGGVNIQYF
CDR3 DNA: TGCGCCAGCAGCCAGGCCCTAGCGGGGGGAGTAAACATTCAGTACTTC

clone size: many
J gene: TRBJ1-6
V gene: TRBV6-5
D gene: TRBD1
CDR3 protein: CASSLQGKDSPLHF
CDR3 DNA: TGTGCCAGCAGTTTACAGGGGAAGGATTCACCCCTCCACTTT